The 26 T cell receptor beta chains below come from one sample, sequenced in a study of T cells in narcolepsy (dated by TCRdb to 2017 to 2018). Receptors were amplified or captured by the immunoSEQ multiplex PCR assay. The source is immuneACCESS, and TCRdb retained only in-frame sequences with V and J called. Part of the clones is not carried over; for the studies checked, unresolved V genes explain less than half of this, and the remainder is unexplained. The sample data list about 36,000 clones, and 81% of these were observed just once. The ten largest clones represent roughly 2.5% of the sample. Source material: memory (CD45RA-) CD4+ T cells from blood. The sample's cell subset or site label is to be understood as: memory T cells sorted ex vivo from peripheral blood. The source of these receptors is a human donor in good health.

J is TRBJ2-7 and V is TRBV7-9; 8 nucleotides match TRBD1. Germline V gives CDR1 SEHNR, CDR2 FQNEAQ (reference sequence). The V gene end was trimmed by 5 bases and the J gene end by 3 bases; junction bases not matched to a gene: 12. This CDR3 spans 16 amino acids. CDR3 sequence reads: CASSQEGTGKFYEQYF. For the CDR3, the DNA is TGTGCCAGCAGCCAAGAGGGGACAGGAAAATTCTACGAGCAGTACTTC.

This clone is deemed medium-sized. The CDR3, as DNA: TGCGCCAGCGGGTTAAACCCGGGACAGGGGGTAGGGGACACTGAAGCTTTCTTT. Its translation is CASGLNPGQGVGDTEAFF. The chain recombines TRBV5-1 with TRBJ1-1, with 11 positions matching TRBD1. Trimming removed 7 bases from V and 3 bases from J; junction bases left unmatched: 17. CDR3 length equals 18 residues. In germline, CDR1 is SGHRS, CDR2 YFSETQ. The full variable domain, its missing parts supplied by reference TRBV5-1 and TRBJ1-1, is KAGVTQTPRYLIKTRGQQVTLSCSPISGHRSVSWYQQTPGQGLQFLFEYFSETQRNKGNFPGRFSGRQFSNSRSEMNVSTLELGDSALYLCASGLNPGQGVGDTEAFFGQGTRLTVV.

The chain joins TRBV19 to TRBJ1-3, with TRBD1 as a possible D gene (6 bases). CDR1 LNHDA and CDR2 SQIVND come from the germline V gene (reference sequence). V gave up 7 bases and J gave up 5 bases, with 15 bases separating them. There are 14 residues in the CDR3. CDR3 in DNA: TGTGCCAGTAATGTAGGGGGGGTGCGAAACACCATATATTTT. Translation gives CASNVGGVRNTIYF.

This clone turned up a few times. CDR3 coding DNA: TGTGCCAGCAGCTTATACATCACTATGGGGACTGAAGCTTTCTTT. Its translation is CASSLYITMGTEAFF. The chain has TRBV14 and TRBJ1-1; no firm D call. The CDR3 extends over 15 amino acids. Deletions cut 5 bases from V and 5 bases from J, with 18 bases between. The germline V gene has CDR1 SGHDN and CDR2 FVKESK.

This clone has only one observation. The chain employs TRBV5-1 and TRBJ2-3; D is unresolved. Deletions cut 0 bases from V and 3 bases from J, with 8 bases between. This CDR3 is 14 amino acids long. The germline V gene encodes CDR1 SGHRS and CDR2 YFSETQ. This CDR3 is CASSLEGWTDTQYF. Here the CDR3 DNA reads TGCGCCAGCAGCTTGGAGGGTTGGACAGATACGCAGTATTTT.

The chain recombines TRBV7-2 with TRBJ1-5, with a tentative D call TRBD1 (5 bases). CDR1 is SGHTA, CDR2 FQGNSA, per germline. Trimming left V 4 bases short and J 5 bases short, with 12 bases between. There are 14 residues in the CDR3. The CDR3 DNA reads TGTGCCAGCAGCTCTCTCAGGGATCATCAGCCCCAGCATTTT. It is translated as CASSSLRDHQPQHF.

This chain joins TRBV6-5 and TRBJ1-2, with 10 bases that match TRBD1. The CDR3 sequence is 16 residues long. V was pared by 0 bases and J by 2 bases, with 3 bases of the junction left unmatched. Per germline, CDR1 MNHEY and CDR2 SVGAGI. The CDR3: CASSYSRGQGNYGYTF. CDR3 DNA sequence: TGTGCCAGCAGTTACTCGAGGGGACAGGGGAACTATGGCTACACCTTC.

The chain couples TRBV5-1 to TRBJ1-1; TRBD1 agrees at 7 bases. The V gene's germline CDR1 is SGHRS and CDR2 YFSETQ. The CDR3 runs to 14 residues. The trim removed 3 bases at V and 1 base at J, leaving 3 bases unmatched. In nucleotides, the CDR3 is TGCGCCAGCAGCTCGGGACAGCCGAACACTGAAGCTTTCTTT. This translates into CASSSGQPNTEAFF.

CDR3 sequence reads: CASSDLAGVDGELFF. The CDR3 DNA reads TGTGCCAGCAGTGATCTAGCGGGAGTCGACGGGGAGCTGTTTTTT. The V call is TRBV28, the J call TRBJ2-2, with 10 bases lining up with TRBD2. From germline, CDR1 is MDHEN and CDR2 SYDVKM. This CDR3 has 15 residues. V lost 5 bases, J lost 7 bases, and 7 bases stayed unmatched.

This sequence joins TRBV21-1 and TRBJ2-1; the table's D call, TRBD2, was not checked against the DNA. TRBV21-1 is a listed pseudogene. The CDR3 runs 14 residues. CDR3 bases: TGTGCCAGCAGTTCGGAGAGTCCCTACAATGAGCAGTTCTTC. Translation: CASSSESPYNEQFF.

The chain has TRBV19 and TRBJ1-5; D unclear. V was trimmed by 7 bases and J by 6 bases, leaving 25 bases between them. CDR1 LNHDA and CDR2 SQIVND come from the germline V gene (reference sequence). The CDR3 spans 17 residues. The CDR3 DNA sequence: TGTGCCAGTACACGGTCAATCATAGGTGGAGTGAGTCAGCCCCAGCATTTT. Protein product: CASTRSIIGGVSQPQHF. Full variable domain (remainder filled in from reference TRBV19 and TRBJ1-5): DGGITQSPKYLFRKEGQNVTLSCEQNLNHDAMYWYRQDPGQGLRLIYYSQIVNDFQKGDIAEGYSVSREKKESFPLTVTSAQKNPTAFYLCASTRSIIGGVSQPQHFGDGTRLSIL.

The chain carries TRBV7-8 and TRBJ2-1; tentatively, D is TRBD1 (7 bases). V was trimmed by 4 bases and J by 9 bases, leaving 13 bases between them. In germline, CDR1 is SGHVS, CDR2 FQNEAQ. The CDR3 spans 13 residues. CDR3 DNA sequence: TGTGCCAGCAGCTCCCGCCAGGGGGGTGAGCAGTTCTTC. Translating it yields CASSSRQGGEQFF.

This chain joins TRBV30 and TRBJ2-7; 7 bases are shared with TRBD1. In germline, CDR1 is GTSNPN, CDR2 SVGIG (reference sequence). The CDR3 consists of 12 residues. V dropped 4 bases and J dropped 0; count of bases not matched to a gene: 0. CDR3 nucleotide sequence: TGTGCCTGGACAGGGGGCTCCTACGAGCAGTACTTC. It encodes CAWTGGSYEQYF.

V usage is TRBV5-1 and J usage is TRBJ2-7; perhaps TRBD2 as D (5 bases). Trimming pared 0 bases from V and 0 bases from J, leaving 13 bases between. CDR1 SGHRS and CDR2 YFSETQ come from the germline V gene. The length of the CDR3 is 16 residues. DNA for the CDR3: TGCGCCAGCAGCTTGGAAGTCGGGGTTAGCTCCTACGAGCAGTACTTC. Translation: CASSLEVGVSSYEQYF. The full variable domain, its missing parts supplied by reference TRBV5-1 and TRBJ2-7, is KAGVTQTPRYLIKTRGQQVTLSCSPISGHRSVSWYQQTPGQGLQFLFEYFSETQRNKGNFPGRFSGRQFSNSRSEMNVSTLELGDSALYLCASSLEVGVSSYEQYFGPGTRLTVT.

The chain links TRBV7-8 to TRBJ2-7; TRBD2 matches at 9 bases. The V gene's germline CDR1 is SGHVS and CDR2 FQNEAQ. V lost 5 bases to trimming and J lost 3 bases; unmatched junction nucleotides: 5. This CDR3 contains 14 residues. In nucleotides, the CDR3 is TGTGCCAGCAGCCTCCAGACTAGCGGCTACGAGCAGTACTTC. It translates to CASSLQTSGYEQYF.

V gene TRBV7-3 combines with J gene TRBJ2-2, with D tentatively TRBD1 (6 bases). V lost 6 bases and J 7 bases, leaving 15 bases between the germline ends. CDR1 and CDR2 (germline): SGHTA, FQGTGA. CDR3 length equals 14 residues. CDR3 in amino acids: CASRSQGWGGELFF. Here the CDR3 DNA reads TGTGCCAGCAGATCCCAGGGGTGGGGCGGGGAGCTGTTTTTT.

The chain uses TRBV11-2 and TRBJ2-5, with no clear D. Germline values: CDR1 SGHAT, CDR2 FQNNGV. This CDR3 is built from 13 residues. Trimming removed 2 bases at V and 2 bases at J, with 6 bases between. CDR3 in amino acids: CASSLSPQETQYF. CDR3 nucleotide sequence: TGTGCCAGCAGCTTATCCCCTCAAGAGACCCAGTACTTC.

This clone is categorized as medium-sized. The chain couples TRBV19 to TRBJ2-1; 9 bases are a match to TRBD1. The CDR3 spans 15 residues. CDR1 is LNHDA, CDR2 SQIVND, per germline (reference sequence). The J segment lost 0 bases and the V segment lost 9 bases, leaving 6 bases of the junction unmatched. The chain's CDR3 is CASRTGASSYNEQFF. The DNA for the CDR3 is TGTGCCAGCCGGACAGGGGCTAGCTCCTACAATGAGCAGTTCTTC.

V usage is TRBV19 and J usage is TRBJ1-5, with D uncertain. Germline lookup yields CDR1 LNHDA and CDR2 SQIVND (reference sequence). Trimming pared 3 bases from V and 7 bases from J, leaving 10 bases between. The CDR3 runs 13 residues. CDR3 in DNA: TGTGCCAGTAGTATCGGCGTCAGACAGCCCCAGCATTTT. As protein: CASSIGVRQPQHF.

The gene calls are TRBV6-5 and TRBJ2-1; 7 bases map to TRBD2. V trimming: 9 bases; J trimming: 4 bases; junction bases outside the gene matches: 9. The CDR3 is 14 amino acids. Germline assignment: CDR1 MNHEY and CDR2 SVGAGI. The CDR3 DNA reads as TGTGCCAGTTACCTTAGCGGGCTATACAATGAGCAGTTCTTC. It translates to CASYLSGLYNEQFF.

This sequence joins TRBV11-2 and TRBJ2-3, with D perhaps matching TRBD2 (5 bases). The CDR3 length is 15 residues. The V gene lost 3 bases and the J gene lost 4 bases, with 14 bases spanning the gap. CDR1 and CDR2 from the germline V gene are SGHAT and FQNNGV. CDR3 bases: TGTGCCAGCAGCTTCCCGACGGGGTGGGCAGATACGCAGTATTTT. Translating it yields CASSFPTGWADTQYF.

This sequence joins TRBV2 and TRBJ1-1; D may be TRBD1 (5 bases). V gave up 8 bases and J gave up 1 base, with 11 bases separating them. CDR1 SNHLY and CDR2 FYNNEI come from the germline V gene. The CDR3 length is 13 residues. CDR3 protein: CASGQRSNTEAFF. The DNA for the CDR3 is TGTGCCAGCGGACAACGGTCGAACACTGAAGCTTTCTTT.

This chain connects TRBV18 to TRBJ1-2, with a tentative D call TRBD1 (5 bases). The CDR3 runs to 13 residues. The V gene's germline CDR1 is KGHSH and CDR2 LQKENI. The V gene lost 4 bases and the J gene lost 3 bases, with 9 bases spanning the gap. CDR3 bases: TGTGCCAGCTCACTCGGGACGGACTATGGCTACACCTTC. It specifies CASSLGTDYGYTF.

The chain has TRBV10-3 and TRBJ2-1; D gene uncertain. Trimming shortened V by 10 bases and J by 5 bases, and 18 bases separated the two germline ends. This CDR3 contains 14 residues. Germline CDR1 and CDR2: ENHRY and SYGVKD. The CDR3 nucleotides are TGTGCCACCCGTCTCGAGGTTGAAAACAATGAGCAGTTCTTC. Translated: CATRLEVENNEQFF.

The rearrangement uses TRBV5-6 and TRBJ2-7, with 9 bases that match TRBD2. From germline, CDR1 is SGHDT and CDR2 YYEEEE. This CDR3 contains 18 residues. The trim removed 4 bases at V and 5 bases at J, leaving 19 bases unmatched. Here the CDR3 DNA reads TGTGCCAGCAGCCACCGTGCGGGGGGGAGGAAAGGTTACGACGAGCAGTACTTC. It is translated as CASSHRAGGRKGYDEQYF.

This chain links TRBV5-1 with TRBJ2-5; 9 bases map to TRBD2. The CDR3 totals 14 residues. The V gene end was trimmed by 6 bases and the J gene end by 5 bases; junction bases not matched to a gene: 8. Germline loops: CDR1 SGHRS, CDR2 YFSETQ. The CDR3 bases are TGCGCCAGCACCGTTAGCGGGGGAAGTGAGACCCAGTACTTC. Residues: CASTVSGGSETQYF.